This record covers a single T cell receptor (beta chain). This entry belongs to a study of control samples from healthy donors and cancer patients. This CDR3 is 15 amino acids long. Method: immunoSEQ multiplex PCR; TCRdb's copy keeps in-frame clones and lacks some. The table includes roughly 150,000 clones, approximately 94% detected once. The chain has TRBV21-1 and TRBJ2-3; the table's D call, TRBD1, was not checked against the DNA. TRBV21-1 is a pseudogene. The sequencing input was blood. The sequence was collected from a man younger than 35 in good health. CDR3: CASSKWSLHTDTQYF. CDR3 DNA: TGTGCCAGCAGCAAATGGTCCTTACACACAGATACGCAGTATTTT.